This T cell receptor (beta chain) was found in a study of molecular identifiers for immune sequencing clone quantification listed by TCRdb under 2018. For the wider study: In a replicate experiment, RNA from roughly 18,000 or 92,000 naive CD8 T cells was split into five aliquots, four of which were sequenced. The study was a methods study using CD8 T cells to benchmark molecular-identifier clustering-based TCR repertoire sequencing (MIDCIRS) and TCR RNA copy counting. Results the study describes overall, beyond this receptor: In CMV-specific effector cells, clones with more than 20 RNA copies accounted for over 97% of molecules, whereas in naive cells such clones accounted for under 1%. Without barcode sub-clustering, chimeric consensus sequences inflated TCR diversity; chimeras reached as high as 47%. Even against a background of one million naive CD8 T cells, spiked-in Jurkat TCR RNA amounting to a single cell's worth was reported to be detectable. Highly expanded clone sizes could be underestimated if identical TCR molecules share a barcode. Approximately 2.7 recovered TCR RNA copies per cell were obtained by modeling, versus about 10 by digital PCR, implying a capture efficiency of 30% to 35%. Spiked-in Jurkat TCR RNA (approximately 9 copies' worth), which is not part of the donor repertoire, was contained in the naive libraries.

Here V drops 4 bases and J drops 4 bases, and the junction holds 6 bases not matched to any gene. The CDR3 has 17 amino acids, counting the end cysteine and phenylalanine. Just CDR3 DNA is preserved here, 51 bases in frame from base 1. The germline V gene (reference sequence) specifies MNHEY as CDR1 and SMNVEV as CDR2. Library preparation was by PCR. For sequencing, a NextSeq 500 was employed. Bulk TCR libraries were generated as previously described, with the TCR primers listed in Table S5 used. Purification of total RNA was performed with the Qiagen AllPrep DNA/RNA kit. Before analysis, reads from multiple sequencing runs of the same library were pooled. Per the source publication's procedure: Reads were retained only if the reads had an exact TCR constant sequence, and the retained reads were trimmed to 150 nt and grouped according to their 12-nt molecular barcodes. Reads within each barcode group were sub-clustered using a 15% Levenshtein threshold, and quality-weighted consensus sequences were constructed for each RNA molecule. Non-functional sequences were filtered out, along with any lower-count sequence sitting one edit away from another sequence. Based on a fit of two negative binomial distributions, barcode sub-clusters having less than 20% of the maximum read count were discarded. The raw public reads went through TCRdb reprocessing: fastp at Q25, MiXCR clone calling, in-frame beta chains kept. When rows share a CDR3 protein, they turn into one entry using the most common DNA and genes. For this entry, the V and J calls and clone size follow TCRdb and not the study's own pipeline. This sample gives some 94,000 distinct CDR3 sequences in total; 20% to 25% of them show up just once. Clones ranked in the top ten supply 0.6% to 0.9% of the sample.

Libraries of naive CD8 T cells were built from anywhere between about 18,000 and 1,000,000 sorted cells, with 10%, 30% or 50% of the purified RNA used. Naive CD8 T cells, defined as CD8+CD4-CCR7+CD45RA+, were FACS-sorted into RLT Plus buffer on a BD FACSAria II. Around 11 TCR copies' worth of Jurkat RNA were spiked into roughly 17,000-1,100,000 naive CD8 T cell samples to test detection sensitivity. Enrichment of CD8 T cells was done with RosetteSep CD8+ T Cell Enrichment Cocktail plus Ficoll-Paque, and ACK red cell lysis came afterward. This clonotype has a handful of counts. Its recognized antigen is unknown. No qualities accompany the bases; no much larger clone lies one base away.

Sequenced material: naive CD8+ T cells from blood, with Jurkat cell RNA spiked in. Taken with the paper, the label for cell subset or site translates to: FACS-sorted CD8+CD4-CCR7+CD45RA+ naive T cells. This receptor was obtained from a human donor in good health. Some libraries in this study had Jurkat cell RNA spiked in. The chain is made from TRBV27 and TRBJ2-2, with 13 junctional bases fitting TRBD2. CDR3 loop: CASSSVGTSGATGELFF. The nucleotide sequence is TGTGCCAGCAGTTCTGTGGGGACTAGCGGGGCCACCGGGGAGCTGTTTTTT.